A selection of T cell receptor beta chains follows, all from one sample in a study of immune cell composition in non-small cell lung cancer. TCRdb keeps only in-frame clones here, not all; method: immunoSEQ multiplex PCR. Among roughly 5,100 clones listed, roughly 90% were seen once. Source material: non-adjacent lung tissue. Receptors originate from a human donor with non-small cell lung cancer. Some clones in this sample may be carry-over from other donors' samples. CDR3s include the opening cysteine and the closing phenylalanine or tryptophan. Fields, in order: clone size, D gene, CDR3 length, V gene, J gene, CDR3 protein, CDR3 DNA. A D gene is named only where the DNA matches it firmly. The size of a clone is reported for some rows only, either as once, few or many, or as a class for expanded clones.

-	TRBD1	14	TRBV7-8	TRBJ1-5	CASSGQGGYQPQHF	TGTGCCAGCAGCGGACAGGGCGGTTATCAGCCCCAGCATTTT
-	TRBD1	14	TRBV5-6	TRBJ1-1	CASSLTGVNTEAFF	TGTGCCAGCAGCCTCACAGGGGTCAACACTGAAGCTTTCTTT
-	TRBD1	15	TRBV11-3	TRBJ1-3	CASSLSGQPLNTIYF	TGTGCCAGCAGCTTATCGGGACAGCCCCTAAACACCATATATTTT
-	-	12	TRBV6-5	TRBJ2-2	CASEGDTGELFF	TGTGCCAGCGAGGGTGATACCGGGGAGCTGTTTTTT
-	-	14	TRBV4-3	TRBJ2-2	CASSQDWATGELFF	TGCGCCAGCAGCCAAGATTGGGCCACCGGGGAGCTGTTTTTT
-	-	14	TRBV7-9	TRBJ1-2	CASSPPTANYGYTF	TGTGCCAGCAGTCCCCCCACAGCTAACTATGGCTACACCTTC
-	TRBD1	15	TRBV7-2	TRBJ1-5	CASSLAGTGNQPQHF	TGTGCCAGCAGCTTAGCGGGGACAGGGAATCAGCCCCAGCATTTT
few	TRBD1	13	TRBV5-6	TRBJ1-2	CASSVGTGGGYTF	TGTGCCAGCAGCGTCGGGACAGGCGGTGGCTACACCTTC
-	TRBD2	17	TRBV4-1	TRBJ2-3	CASSQGLSGGITDTQYF	TGCGCCAGCAGCCAAGGTCTTAGCGGGGGTATCACAGATACGCAGTATTTT
once	-	12	TRBV29-1	TRBJ2-7	CSVGQRSYEQYF	TGCAGCGTTGGACAGCGCTCCTACGAGCAGTACTTC
-	TRBD1	16	TRBV30	TRBJ1-4	CAWRPHSTGERGKLFF	TGTGCCTGGAGGCCCCACTCGACAGGGGAGCGTGGAAAACTGTTTTTT
-	-	14	TRBV6-6	TRBJ2-1	CASSYSYAGGEQFF	TGTGCCAGCAGTTACTCGTACGCCGGGGGTGAGCAGTTCTTC
-	-	15	TRBV18	TRBJ1-1	CASSPSRDYNTEAFF	TGTGCCAGCTCACCAAGCAGGGACTATAACACTGAAGCTTTCTTT
-	-	15	TRBV6-1	TRBJ2-3	CASSVRVSETDTQYF	TGTGCCAGCAGCGTCCGGGTTAGCGAGACAGATACGCAGTATTTT
-	-	15	TRBV18	TRBJ1-1	CASSPSLTVNTEAFF	TGTGCCAGCTCACCAAGTTTAACGGTGAACACTGAAGCTTTCTTT
-	TRBD2	13	TRBV28	TRBJ2-7	CASKTGGDYEQYF	TGTGCCAGCAAAACGGGAGGTGACTACGAGCAGTACTTC
-	TRBD2	15	TRBV28	TRBJ2-7	CASSTPSGRVYEQYF	TGTGCCAGCAGTACTCCTAGCGGGAGGGTCTACGAGCAGTACTTC
-	TRBD1	15	TRBV5-8	TRBJ1-5	CASSLTGVGNQPQHF	TGTGCCAGCAGCTTAACAGGGGTGGGCAATCAGCCCCAGCATTTT
-	TRBD2	14	TRBV2	TRBJ2-3	CAAWGLSSTDTQYF	TGTGCCGCCTGGGGACTATCTAGCACAGATACGCAGTATTTT
-	TRBD1	12	TRBV18	TRBJ1-5	CASSDRDQPQHF	TGTGCCAGCTCAGACAGGGATCAGCCCCAGCATTTT
-	TRBD1	15	TRBV29-1	TRBJ2-5	CSVPRGDRGPETQYF	TGCAGCGTCCCCCGAGGGGACAGGGGGCCAGAGACCCAGTACTTC
-	TRBD1	14	TRBV7-9	TRBJ2-5	CASSFGTGGETQYF	TGTGCCAGCAGTTTCGGGACAGGGGGAGAGACCCAGTACTTC